Presented here are 2 T cell receptor beta chains from one specimen sequenced in a study of Ad26.COV2.S vaccination and SARS-CoV-2 variants. Only in-frame clones appear in the TCRdb table, and some are missing; sequencing was by immunoSEQ multiplex PCR. This table has about 350,000 clones, 92% appearing once. This specimen was peripheral blood, taken after recovery from COVID-19. The receptors here all came from a human donor who had recovered from COVID-19.

The chain is built from TRBV19 and TRBJ1-2; D not resolved. The CDR3 is made up of 15 amino acids. The V gene's germline CDR1 is LNHDA and CDR2 SQIVND (reference sequence). V lost 1 base to trimming and J lost 6 bases, with 15 bases between them. The CDR3 is CASSIGVKGWHGYTF. Here the CDR3 DNA reads TGTGCCAGTAGTATAGGGGTTAAAGGGTGGCATGGCTACACCTTC. Together with reference TRBV19 and TRBJ1-2, the CDR3 gives the full variable domain: DGGITQSPKYLFRKEGQNVTLSCEQNLNHDAMYWYRQDPGQGLRLIYYSQIVNDFQKGDIAEGYSVSREKKESFPLTVTSAQKNPTAFYLCASSIGVKGWHGYTFGSGTRLTVV.

The chain joins TRBV24-1 to TRBJ1-2; 7 nucleotides line up with TRBD1. CDR1 and CDR2 from the germline V gene are KGHDR and SFDVKD. CDR3 length: 17 residues. The V gene end was trimmed by 9 bases and the J gene end by 7 bases; junction bases not matched to a gene: 22. The DNA for the CDR3 is TGTGCCACCGAAATATTGGGGGAGGGGGCTGGTATCGGTGGCTACACCTTC. Translated: CATEILGEGAGIGGYTF.